Listed below are T cell receptor beta chains from one sample, sequenced in a study of breast tumors, draining lymph nodes, adjacent tissues. TCRdb analysed the multiplex PCR reads with MiXCR anew, one entry per CDR3 protein. The repertoire consists of 150,000 to 200,000 distinct CDR3 sequences, with roughly a third occurring once and the leading ten covering about 4%. Sequenced sample: axillary lymph node tissue. Receptors were obtained from a female donor with breast cancer. Some clones in this sample may be carry-over from other donors' samples. Each CDR3 is given with its conserved first and last residue. D genes are given only for firm matches. Expanded clones get a size class; other rows say once, few or many, or leave the size out.

v_gene	d_gene	j_gene	abundance	CDR3aa	CDR3nt
TRBV20-1	.	TRBJ1-5	many	CSATKHEGQPQHF	TGCAGTGCTACAAAGCATGAGGGTCAGCCCCAGCATTTT
TRBV2	.	TRBJ1-3	.	CASSEGQYSGNTIYF	TGTGCCAGCAGTGAAGGGCAGTACTCTGGAAACACCATATATTTT
TRBV5-1	.	TRBJ1-1	few	CASAWTGLNTEAFF	TGCGCCAGCGCATGGACGGGATTGAACACTGAAGCTTTCTTT
TRBV5-8	.	TRBJ1-2	.	CASSPGQVFYGYTF	TGTGCCAGCAGCCCGGGCCAAGTCTTCTATGGCTACACCTTC
TRBV6-1	.	TRBJ1-2	few	CASSEALQGSYGCTF	TGTGCCAGCAGTGAAGCGCTTCAGGGATCCTATGGCTGCACCTTC
TRBV20-1	.	TRBJ1-1	.	CSAREFQGMNTEAFF	TGCAGTGCTAGAGAGTTTCAGGGTATGAACACTGAAGCTTTCTTT
TRBV12-5	.	TRBJ2-1	many	CASGLVVHEQFF	TGTGCTAGTGGTTTGGTAGTCCATGAGCAGTTCTTC
TRBV10-2	.	TRBJ1-1	.	CASSSDRYTEAFF	TGCGCCAGCAGTTCTGACAGGTACACTGAAGCTTTCTTT
TRBV6-5	.	TRBJ1-2	many	CASSYGGGGYGYTF	TGTGCCAGCAGTTACGGCGGGGGAGGCTATGGCTACACCTTC
TRBV3-1	.	TRBJ2-3	.	CASSQVEGTDTRYF	TGTGCCAGCAGCCAAGTCGAGGGCACAGATACGCGGTATTTT
TRBV7-3	.	TRBJ2-1	many	CASSIQESNEQFF	TGTGCCAGCAGCATCCAGGAGAGCAATGAGCAGTTCTTC
TRBV20-1	.	TRBJ2-6	.	CSATAGANVLTF	TGCAGTGCTACTGCGGGGGCCAACGTCCTGACTTTC
TRBV27	.	TRBJ2-7	.	CASSFRHWGYYEQYF	TGTGCCAGCAGTTTCCGCCACTGGGGTTACTACGAGCAGTACTTC
TRBV4-1	.	TRBJ2-5	many	CASTPGGRGETQYF	TGCGCCAGCACCCCCGGTGGAAGGGGAGAGACCCAGTACTTC
TRBV7-2	TRBD2	TRBJ2-5	many	CASSLGSGGSGGEPQYF	TGTGCCAGCAGCTTAGGTAGCGGGGGATCCGGTGGAGAGCCCCAGTACTTC
TRBV12-3/TRBV12-4	TRBD2	TRBJ2-1	many	CASSLGLAGVANEQFF	TGTGCCAGCAGTTTAGGACTAGCGGGAGTTGCCAATGAGCAGTTCTTC
TRBV6-6	.	TRBJ2-7	many	CASSYEGLEQYF	TGTGCCAGCAGTTACGAGGGCCTCGAGCAGTACTTC
TRBV11-3	.	TRBJ2-2	.	CASSLMTEHGELFF	TGTGCCAGCAGCTTAATGACGGAGCACGGGGAGCTGTTTTTT
TRBV7-6	.	TRBJ1-2	many	CASSPAQANHYGYTF	TGTGCCAGCAGTCCAGCCCAGGCTAATCACTATGGCTACACCTTC
TRBV6-2/TRBV6-3	.	TRBJ1-2	.	CASFRDSKYTF	TGTGCCAGCTTCCGGGACTCGAAGTACACCTTC
TRBV14	TRBD2	TRBJ2-1	many	CASRGREGYHEQFF	TGTGCCAGCAGAGGGCGGGAGGGATATCATGAGCAGTTCTTC
TRBV7-2	.	TRBJ1-2	.	CASNPNRALYGYTF	TGTGCCAGCAACCCGAATAGGGCCCTCTATGGCTACACCTTC
TRBV18	.	TRBJ2-7	.	CASSLNMGPTPSSSEQHF	TGTGCCAGCTCACTTAACATGGGGCCAACCCCCTCTTCCTCCGAGCAGCACTTC
TRBV27	.	TRBJ2-5	many	CASSWWPGETQYF	TGTGCCAGCAGTTGGTGGCCGGGGGAGACCCAGTACTTC
TRBV25-1	.	TRBJ2-1	many	CVPAGTRYNEQFF	TGTGTTCCGGCGGGAACGAGGTACAATGAGCAGTTCTTC
TRBV6-6	.	TRBJ2-3	.	CASSPGTEIFTDTQYF	TGTGCCAGCAGTCCCGGGACGGAAATATTCACAGATACGCAGTATTTT
TRBV7-2	TRBD1	TRBJ2-7	many	CASSYQTGNYEQYF	TGTGCCAGCAGCTACCAGACAGGGAACTACGAGCAGTACTTC
TRBV7-8	.	TRBJ2-5	many	CASSVGRAETQYF	TGTGCCAGCAGCGTGGGCAGGGCCGAGACCCAGTACTTC
TRBV12-3/TRBV12-4	.	TRBJ2-3	many	CASSFTSGLHNTQYF	TGTGCCAGCAGTTTCACCTCGGGACTTCACAATACGCAGTATTTT
TRBV4-2	TRBD2	TRBJ2-3	many	CASSQDTGGAFGDTQYF	TGTGCCAGCAGCCAAGACACGGGAGGGGCGTTTGGGGATACGCAGTATTTT
TRBV5-6	.	TRBJ2-5	.	CASSSGVAELLYQETQYF	TGTGCCAGCAGTTCCGGGGTGGCCGAACTACTATACCAAGAGACCCAGTACTTC
TRBV10-3	.	TRBJ2-4	.	CAISASPGAIAKNIQYF	TGTGCCATCAGTGCTAGTCCGGGGGCTATAGCCAAAAACATTCAGTACTTC
TRBV9	TRBD1	TRBJ2-3	many	CASSVAQGADTQYF	TGTGCCAGCAGCGTAGCACAGGGGGCAGATACGCAGTATTTT
TRBV6-2/TRBV6-3	TRBD2	TRBJ2-2	.	CASSRRLAGTNTGELFF	TGTGCCAGCAGTCGGAGACTAGCGGGGACGAACACCGGGGAGCTGTTTTTT
TRBV12-3/TRBV12-4	.	TRBJ2-1	many	CASSGDGDNEQFF	TGTGCCAGCAGTGGGGACGGAGACAATGAGCAGTTCTTC
TRBV14	TRBD2	TRBJ2-3	many	CASSQLAGHTDTQYF	TGTGCCAGCAGCCAACTAGCGGGACACACAGATACGCAGTATTTT
TRBV7-3	TRBD1	TRBJ2-5	many	CASSPNGGTGETQYF	TGTGCCAGCAGCCCAAATGGGGGGACAGGAGAGACCCAGTACTTC
TRBV3-1	.	TRBJ2-4	.	CASSQVEGKRNIQYF	TGTGCCAGCAGCCAAGTCGAGGGAAAGCGAAACATTCAGTACTTC
TRBV10-3	.	TRBJ1-2	many	CAILRVYGYTF	TGTGCCATCTTGCGGGTCTATGGCTACACCTTC
TRBV6-5	TRBD1	TRBJ1-5	few	CASSPLGQWSYSNQPQHF	TGTGCCAGCAGTCCTTTGGGACAGTGGTCTTATAGCAATCAGCCCCAGCATTTT
TRBV5-4	.	TRBJ1-3	many	CASSSGGQSGNTIYF	TGTGCCAGCAGCTCCGGGGGGCAGTCTGGAAACACCATATATTTT
TRBV19	TRBD2	TRBJ2-1	many	CASSIAGTSGVNEQFF	TGTGCCAGTAGTATCGCCGGGACTAGCGGAGTCAATGAGCAGTTCTTC